The rows below give T cell receptor beta chains drawn from one sample of a study of human T cells and chemical hapten exposure. TCRdb used MiXCR to reprocess the RACE reads, holding one entry per CDR3 protein. The data show over 85,000 distinct CDR3 sequences, roughly 8.5% seen once. The sequenced material came from whole blood. These receptors were taken from a female donor in good health. Some clones in this sample may be carry-over from other donors' samples. Each CDR3 is given with its conserved first and last residue. Fields, in order: V gene, J gene, clone size, D gene, CDR3 DNA, CDR3 protein. A D gene is named only where the DNA matches it firmly. Part of the rows lack a size; the others show once, few, many or a class for expanded clones.

v_call: TRBV19; j_call: TRBJ2-5; clone_size: NA; d_call: NA; cdr3_nt: TGTGCCAGTACTATGACGGAACAGACCCAGTACTTC; cdr3_aa: CASTMTEQTQYF
v_call: TRBV12-3/TRBV12-4; j_call: TRBJ2-7; clone_size: many; d_call: NA; cdr3_nt: TGTGCCAGCAGTTTAGGGACAGCGGTTGCCTACGAGCAGTACTTC; cdr3_aa: CASSLGTAVAYEQYF
v_call: TRBV29-1; j_call: TRBJ2-3; clone_size: NA; d_call: TRBD1; cdr3_nt: TGCAGCGTTGAGATGCAGGGGGCCCCAGATACGCAGTATTTT; cdr3_aa: CSVEMQGAPDTQYF
v_call: TRBV18; j_call: TRBJ2-4; clone_size: NA; d_call: TRBD1; cdr3_nt: TGTGCCAGCTCACCACCCCGGGACAGGGGGACCAAAAACATTCAGTACTTC; cdr3_aa: CASSPPRDRGTKNIQYF
v_call: TRBV28; j_call: TRBJ2-7; clone_size: few; d_call: NA; cdr3_nt: TGTGCCAGCAGACCCTCCAGTGTCCCACCCTACGAGCAGTACTTC; cdr3_aa: CASRPSSVPPYEQYF
v_call: TRBV12-3/TRBV12-4; j_call: TRBJ1-6; clone_size: few; d_call: TRBD1; cdr3_nt: TGTGCCAGCAGAACAGGGGTGGGGTCACCCCTCCACTTT; cdr3_aa: CASRTGVGSPLHF
v_call: TRBV6-2/TRBV6-3; j_call: TRBJ2-2; clone_size: many; d_call: TRBD2; cdr3_nt: TGTGCCAGCAGTATCCAGCGGGAGCCCGGGGAGCTGTTTTTT; cdr3_aa: CASSIQREPGELFF
v_call: TRBV9; j_call: TRBJ2-2; clone_size: many; d_call: TRBD2; cdr3_nt: TGTGCCAGCAGCTCCCCTTCTAGCGGGAGGTCCACCGGGGAGCTGTTTTTT; cdr3_aa: CASSSPSSGRSTGELFF
v_call: TRBV2; j_call: TRBJ1-5; clone_size: many; d_call: NA; cdr3_nt: TGTGCCAGCACCAGGATTAGCAATCAGCCCCAGCATTTT; cdr3_aa: CASTRISNQPQHF
v_call: TRBV3-1; j_call: TRBJ2-7; clone_size: few; d_call: NA; cdr3_nt: TGTGCCAGCAGCCGTGGACGTTTCTCCTACGAGCAGTACTTC; cdr3_aa: CASSRGRFSYEQYF
v_call: TRBV10-3; j_call: TRBJ1-6; clone_size: few; d_call: TRBD1; cdr3_nt: TGTGCCATCAAGGGACAGATTAATTCACCCCTCCACTTT; cdr3_aa: CAIKGQINSPLHF
v_call: TRBV6-2/TRBV6-3; j_call: TRBJ2-1; clone_size: few; d_call: TRBD2; cdr3_nt: TGTGCCAGCAGTTACAGCGGGAACTCCTACAATGAGCAGTTCTTC; cdr3_aa: CASSYSGNSYNEQFF
v_call: TRBV7-2; j_call: TRBJ2-7; clone_size: many; d_call: TRBD2; cdr3_nt: TGTGCCAGCAGCTCGACTAGCGGAGGCTCCTACGAGCAGTACTTC; cdr3_aa: CASSSTSGGSYEQYF
v_call: TRBV7-9; j_call: TRBJ1-1; clone_size: few; d_call: NA; cdr3_nt: TGTGCCAGCAGCCCAGAACTGTCGAAGCTGGCGCTTAGCAGTGAAGCTTTCTTT; cdr3_aa: CASSPELSKLALSSEAFF
v_call: TRBV3-1; j_call: TRBJ2-7; clone_size: NA; d_call: TRBD1; cdr3_nt: TGTGCCAGCAGCCAGGAGGGACAGGGGTACTACGAGCAGTACTTC; cdr3_aa: CASSQEGQGYYEQYF
v_call: TRBV7-2; j_call: TRBJ1-4; clone_size: few; d_call: NA; cdr3_nt: TGTGCCAGCAGCTTAGTCGGAGCTAATGAAAAACTGTTTTTT; cdr3_aa: CASSLVGANEKLFF